This T cell receptor beta chain was observed in a study of OX40 agonist ivuxolimab in advanced cancers. Across the whole study: The dose of intravenous ivuxolimab that patients received every 2 weeks ranged from 0.01 to 10 mg/kg.

Exclusion applied to patients with autoimmune disease history or systemic immunosuppression. Method: immunoSEQ multiplex PCR; TCRdb's copy keeps in-frame clones and lacks some. Of 95,000 to 100,000 clones listed, about four fifths are singletons. Regarding the study as a whole: There was clonal expansion of CD4+ and CD8+ blood T cells by week 6 at 0.1 to 3.0 mg/kg. There were, on average, more expanded clones in CD8+ T cells than in CD4+.

Remarks on this clone: Its antigen is not identified.

The sample was CD4+ or CD8+ T cells sorted from blood, taken in a trial of the OX40 agonist ivuxolimab. The clonotype originates from an adult with an advanced solid tumor such as melanoma, head and neck, liver or kidney cancer.

CDR3 coding DNA: TGTGCCAGCAGCCAGACTATTCTGAGGTTTCAATTTGAGCAGTTCTTC. This encodes CASSQTILRFQFEQFF. This rearrangement joins TRBV28 to TRBJ2-1; D perhaps matches TRBD2 (5 bases). The ends were cut back, 6 bases at V and 9 bases at J, with 24 bases in the middle. The CDR3 length is 16 residues. CDR1 is MDHEN and CDR2 is SYDVKM in the germline V gene.